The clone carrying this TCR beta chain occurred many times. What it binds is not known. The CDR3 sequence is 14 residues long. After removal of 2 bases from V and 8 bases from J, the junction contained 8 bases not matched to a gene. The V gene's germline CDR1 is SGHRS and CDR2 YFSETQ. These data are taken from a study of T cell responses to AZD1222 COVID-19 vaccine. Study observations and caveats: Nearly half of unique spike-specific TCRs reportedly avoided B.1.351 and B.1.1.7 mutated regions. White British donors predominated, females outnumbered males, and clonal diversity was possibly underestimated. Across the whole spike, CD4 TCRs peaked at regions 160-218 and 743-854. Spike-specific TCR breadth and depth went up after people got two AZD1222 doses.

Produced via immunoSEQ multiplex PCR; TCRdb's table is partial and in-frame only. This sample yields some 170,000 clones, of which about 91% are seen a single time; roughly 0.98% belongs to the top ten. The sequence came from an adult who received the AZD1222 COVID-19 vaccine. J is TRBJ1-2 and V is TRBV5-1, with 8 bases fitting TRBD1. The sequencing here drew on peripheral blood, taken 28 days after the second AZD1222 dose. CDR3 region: CASSFIDRGGGYTF. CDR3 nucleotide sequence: TGCGCCAGCAGCTTCATCGACAGGGGTGGCGGCTACACCTTC.